In this sample, the clone carrying this TCR beta chain turned up a few times. Its cognate antigen is unknown. The CDR3 contains 14 residues. V lost 3 bases and J lost 1, with 9 bases in between. CDR1 is SGHTA, CDR2 FQGNSA, per germline. The data were obtained in a study of T-cell memory formation after mild COVID-19. The wider study: Largely donor-specific sequence clusters came from a couple of donors.

General observations from the study: Memory from before infection featured some responding clones, which suggests cross-reactive memory joined. What remained unconfirmed was the SARS-CoV-2 specificity of second-wave clones peaking on day 37.

The authors produced TCR alpha and TCR beta cDNA libraries with sample barcodes and UMIs by 5'RACE using constant-segment primers. TCRdb passed the 5' RACE reads through MiXCR, listing each CDR3 protein once. The profile covers 250,000 to 350,000 distinct CDR3 sequences, with roughly 16% appearing a single time and roughly 24% taken by the ten largest. Sequencing was done on a sample of PBMCs or a T cell subset sorted from them (not recorded which). The sequence was collected from a man between 18 and 35 years old who had mild COVID-19 (a few samples of this study predate the infection). Cell type and time point are not known. This rearrangement joins TRBV7-2 to TRBJ2-5, with a tentative D call TRBD2 (5 bases). This CDR3 reads CASSLGAIQETQYF. The CDR3 DNA follows: TGTGCCAGCAGCTTGGGAGCTATCCAAGAGACCCAGTACTTC.